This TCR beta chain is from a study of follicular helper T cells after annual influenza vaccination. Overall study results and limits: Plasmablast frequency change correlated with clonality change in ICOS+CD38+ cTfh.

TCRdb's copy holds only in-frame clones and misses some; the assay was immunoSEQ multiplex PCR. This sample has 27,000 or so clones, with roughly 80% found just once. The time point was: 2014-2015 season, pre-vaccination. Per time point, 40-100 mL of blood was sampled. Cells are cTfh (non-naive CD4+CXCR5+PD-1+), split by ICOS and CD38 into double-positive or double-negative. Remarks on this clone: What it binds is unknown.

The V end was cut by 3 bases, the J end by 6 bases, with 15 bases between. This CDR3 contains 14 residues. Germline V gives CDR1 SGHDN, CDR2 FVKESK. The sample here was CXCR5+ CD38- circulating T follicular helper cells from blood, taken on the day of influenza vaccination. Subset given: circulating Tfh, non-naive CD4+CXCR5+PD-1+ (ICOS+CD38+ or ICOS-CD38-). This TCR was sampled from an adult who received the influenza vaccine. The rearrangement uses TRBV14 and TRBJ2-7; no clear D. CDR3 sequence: CASSQSTTLSEQYF. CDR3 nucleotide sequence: TGTGCCAGCAGCCAGAGCACTACCCTCAGCGAGCAGTACTTC.